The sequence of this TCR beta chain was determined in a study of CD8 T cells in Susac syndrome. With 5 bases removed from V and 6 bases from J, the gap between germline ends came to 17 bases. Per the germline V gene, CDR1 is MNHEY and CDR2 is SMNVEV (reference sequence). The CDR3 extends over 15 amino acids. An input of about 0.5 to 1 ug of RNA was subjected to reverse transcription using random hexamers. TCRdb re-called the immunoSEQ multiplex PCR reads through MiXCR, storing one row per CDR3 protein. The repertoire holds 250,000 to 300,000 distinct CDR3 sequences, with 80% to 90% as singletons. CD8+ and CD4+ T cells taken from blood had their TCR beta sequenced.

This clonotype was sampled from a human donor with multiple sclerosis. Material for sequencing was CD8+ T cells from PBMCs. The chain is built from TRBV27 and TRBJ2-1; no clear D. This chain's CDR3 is CASSTSIKLLNEQFF. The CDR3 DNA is TGTGCCAGCAGTACCTCAATCAAATTACTCAATGAGCAGTTCTTC.